Below are 27 T cell receptor beta chains sequenced from a single sample in a study of T cells in Graves' hyperthyroidism and ophthalmopathy. RNA transcripts served as the template for amplifying TCR beta CDR3 regions. HTBI primers were used for first-round RT-PCR of the TCR CDR3. TCRdb re-called the multiplex PCR reads through MiXCR, storing one row per CDR3 protein. The table has under 300,000 distinct CDR3 sequences, roughly 13% seen once; the top ten hold roughly 8.2%. The sample consisted of blood. Receptors originate from a woman between 35 and 50 years old with Graves' hyperthyroidism.

This clonotype was detected only a few times. The rearrangement uses TRBV11-1 and TRBJ2-3, with D perhaps matching TRBD2 (5 bases). This CDR3 comprises 13 residues. The V end lost 10 bases, the J end lost 3 bases, and 14 bases lay between the germline ends. Looked up from germline, CDR1 is SGHAT and CDR2 is FQDESV (reference sequence). The CDR3 nucleotides read TGTGCCACCCGAGTCGGGATGACAGATACGCAGTATTTT. Amino acid sequence: CATRVGMTDTQYF.

The CDR3 loop is CASSQSGTGINQPQHF. The CDR3 nucleotides read TGCGCCAGCAGCCAGTCCGGGACAGGGATTAATCAGCCCCAGCATTTT. This chain connects TRBV4-1 to TRBJ1-5; 9 positions match TRBD1. This CDR3 is 16 amino acids long. CDR1 MGHRA and CDR2 YSYEKL come from the germline V gene. J gave up 4 bases and V 3 bases, and 7 bases lay outside the gene matches.

J is TRBJ1-5 and V is TRBV10-3, with TRBD1 matching over 9 bases. The junction had 9 bases not matched to a gene; V was cut back by 10 bases and J by 8 bases. This CDR3 spans 13 amino acids. Germline-derived CDR1 and CDR2 are ENHRY and SYGVKD. The CDR3 region is CASWTGAGKPQHF. The CDR3, as DNA: TGTGCCAGCTGGACAGGGGCGGGTAAGCCCCAGCATTTT.

The table lists this clonotype with many counts. The rearrangement links TRBV7-9 to TRBJ2-3; 7 bases match TRBD2. Looked up from germline, CDR1 is SEHNR and CDR2 is FQNEAQ (reference sequence). J lost 4 bases, V lost 4 bases, and 8 bases had no gene match. The CDR3 consists of 15 residues. The CDR3 sequence: CASSSVGRVADTQYF. The CDR3 DNA is TGTGCCAGCAGCTCCGTGGGGAGGGTGGCAGATACGCAGTATTTT.

The sample holds many counts of this clonotype. CDR3 region: CASSGSDEQFF. The CDR3 DNA reads TGTGCCAGCAGCGGATCCGATGAGCAGTTCTTC. The chain is built from TRBV7-9 and TRBJ2-1; the D is unclear. CDR1 is SEHNR, CDR2 FQNEAQ, per germline (reference sequence). The V end was cut by 5 bases, the J end by 8 bases, with 7 bases between. This CDR3 has 11 residues.

The gene calls are TRBV30 and TRBJ2-5, with 8 bases lining up with TRBD1. The CDR3 spans 15 residues. CDR1 is GTSNPN and CDR2 is SVGIG in the germline V gene (reference sequence). V was pared by 2 bases and J by 2 bases, with 7 bases of the junction left unmatched. CDR3 nucleotides: TGTGCCTGGAGTCTGACAGGGGTTCGGCAAGAGACCCAGTACTTC. Translating gives CAWSLTGVRQETQYF.

To note about this clonotype: Given a much more abundant clone one base away, this may be a read error. The chain joins TRBV11-2 to TRBJ1-2; no clear D. The CDR3 consists of 16 residues. Per germline, CDR1 SGHAT and CDR2 FQNNGV. In nucleotides, the CDR3 is TGTGTCAGCAGCTTAGATCACAGCGGAATTAACTATGGCTACACCTTC. It codes for CVSSLDHSGINYGYTF.

This clonotype was recorded at least ten times. V gene TRBV28 combines with J gene TRBJ2-5, with TRBD2 as a possible D gene (6 bases). The CDR3 consists of 13 residues. CDR1 and CDR2 from the germline V gene are MDHEN and SYDVKM. Trimming left V 3 bases short and J 1 base short, with 6 bases between. The CDR3 region is CASSLGGQETQYF. The CDR3 coding sequence is TGTGCCAGCAGTTTGGGGGGCCAAGAGACCCAGTACTTC.

The table lists this clonotype with many counts. The rearrangement joins TRBV24-1 to TRBJ1-1; unclear D gene. Germline CDR1 KGHDR, CDR2 SFDVKD. The CDR3 has 14 amino acids. The V end was cut by 5 bases, the J end by 1 base, with 10 bases between. The CDR3 DNA sequence: TGTGCCACCAGTGGGCCCGAAGCGAACACTGAAGCTTTCTTT. Amino acid sequence: CATSGPEANTEAFF.

Many counts were recorded for this clonotype. This chain joins TRBV28 and TRBJ1-1, with D tentatively TRBD1 (5 bases). Trimming took off 5 bases at V and 3 bases at J, with 10 bases between the two ends. The CDR3 runs 13 residues. Germline assignment: CDR1 MDHEN and CDR2 SYDVKM. CDR3 bases: TGTGCCAGCAGTCCGGGGGGGTACACTGAAGCTTTCTTT. This sequence encodes CASSPGGYTEAFF. The whole variable domain, filled in from reference TRBV28 and TRBJ1-1, reads DVKVTQSSRYLVKRTGEKVFLECVQDMDHENMFWYRQDPGLGLRLIYFSYDVKMKEKGDIPEGYSVSREKKERFSLILESASTNQTSMYLCASSPGGYTEAFFGQGTRLTVV.

V and J are TRBV27 and TRBJ1-3; D gene unclear. CDR1 is MNHEY and CDR2 is SMNVEV in the germline V gene (reference sequence). The CDR3 is 15 amino acids. V lost 8 bases and J 2 bases, leaving 16 bases between the germline ends. CDR3: CASSRLGDPGNTIYF. As DNA, the CDR3 is TGTGCCAGCTCTCGACTCGGGGATCCTGGAAACACCATATATTTT.

This clonotype was detected many times. V and J are TRBV3-1 and TRBJ1-5, with a possible D match to TRBD1 (6 bases). V lost 1 base and J lost 6, with 16 bases in between. CDR1 is LGHDT and CDR2 is YNNKEL in the germline V gene (reference sequence). This CDR3 has 16 amino acids. The DNA of the CDR3 is TGTGCCAGCAGCCAAGGGGTAGGGGGGGGAAGTCAGCCCCAGCATTTT. It encodes CASSQGVGGGSQPQHF.

This clonotype was detected a few times. The chain has TRBV12-5 and TRBJ1-1; D is ambiguous. From germline, CDR1 is LGHNT and CDR2 FRNRAP. This CDR3 has 14 amino acids. Trimming took 1 base from V and 7 from J, leaving 13 bases between them. The CDR3 spells CASGLDTNWNEAFF. In DNA, the CDR3 is TGTGCTAGTGGTTTGGACACGAACTGGAATGAAGCTTTCTTT.

This clonotype has at least ten counts. The genes are TRBV7-9 and TRBJ1-4; D might be TRBD1 (5 bases). V dropped 5 bases and J dropped 8 bases, with 15 bases sitting between them. The CDR3 covers 14 residues. CDR1 SEHNR and CDR2 FQNEAQ come from the germline V gene (reference sequence). The DNA for the CDR3 is TGTGCCAGCAGCCCCCGCGGGGAGGGGGAAAAACTGTTTTTT. Its protein product is CASSPRGEGEKLFF.

Many counts were recorded for this clonotype. The V and J genes are TRBV7-9 and TRBJ1-2; TRBD1 matches at 9 bases. After removal of 2 bases from V and 8 bases from J, the junction contained 12 bases not matched to a gene. This CDR3 is 16 amino acids long. The germline V gene has CDR1 SEHNR and CDR2 FQNEAQ (reference sequence). The CDR3 nucleotides are TGTGCCAGCAGCTTACCACTCCCCGGGACAGGGAAAGGCTACACCTTC. Translation: CASSLPLPGTGKGYTF. The full variable domain, in which reference TRBV7-9 and TRBJ1-2 provide the parts outside the CDR3, is DTGVSQNPRHKITKRGQNVTFRCDPISEHNRLYWYRQTLGQGPEFLTYFQNEAQLEKSRLLSDRFSAERPKGSFSTLEIQRTEQGDSAMYLCASSLPLPGTGKGYTFGSGTRLTVV.

This clonotype has a count of ten or more. One junction end disagrees with the germline gene, perhaps due to a read error. The V call is TRBV5-1, the J call TRBJ1-5; a weak D match, TRBD1 (6 bases). This CDR3 comprises 14 residues. Per the germline V gene, CDR1 is SGHRS and CDR2 is YFSETQ. The CDR3 here is CASSLRGGNQPQHF. Here the CDR3 DNA reads TGTGCCAGCAGTTTAAGAGGGGGTAATCAGCCCCAGCATTTT.

This clonotype was picked up many times. DNA for the CDR3: TGCGCCAGCAGCCAAGGAACTGCGGGGGAGCAGTTCTTC. Amino acid sequence: CASSQGTAGEQFF. The V gene is TRBV4-1, the J gene TRBJ2-1; maybe TRBD2 (6 bases). Per the germline V gene, CDR1 is MGHRA and CDR2 is YSYEKL. Trimming left V 1 base short and J 10 bases short, with 11 bases between. The CDR3 loop spans 13 amino acids.

This clonotype was seen a handful of times. The chain combines TRBV20-1 with TRBJ1-4; a possible D gene is TRBD1 (6 bases). V was cut by 7 bases and J by 0 bases, with 18 bases left in between. The CDR3 is 16 residues long. Germline V gene sequence: CDR1 DFQATT, CDR2 SNEGSKA (reference sequence). In nucleotides, the CDR3 is TGCAGTGGGCAGGGGCCGACGAAGGCAACTAATGAAAAACTGTTTTTT. Translation: CSGQGPTKATNEKLFF.

For this clonotype: This could be a read error, since a much larger clone is one nucleotide away. The genes are TRBV12-3 or TRBV12-4 and TRBJ2-2; a weak D match, TRBD1 (5 bases). The CDR3 has 14 amino acids. The CDR3 is CASGLGNRLRELFF. CDR3 nucleotides: TGTGCCAGCGGTTTGGGCAACAGGCTCCGGGAGCTGTTTTTT.

This clonotype has at least ten counts. The chain is built from TRBV29-1 and TRBJ1-2; 9 positions agree with TRBD1. Germline CDR1 reads SQVTM; CDR2 reads ANQGSEA. CDR3 length: 14 residues. The J segment lost 3 bases and the V segment lost 4 bases, leaving 6 bases of the junction unmatched. The CDR3 DNA sequence: TGCAGCGTTGGGGGGACAGGGAGAGACTATGGCTACACCTTC. The encoded protein is CSVGGTGRDYGYTF. The full variable domain, completed using reference TRBV29-1 and TRBJ1-2, is SAVISQKPSRDICQRGTSLTIQCQVDSQVTMMFWYRQQPGQSLTLIATANQGSEATYESGFVIDKFPISRPNLTFSTLTVSNMSPEDSSIYLCSVGGTGRDYGYTFGSGTRLTVV.

This clonotype occurred many times. The chain uses TRBV2 and TRBJ1-5, with D hard to call. The V gene's germline CDR1 is SNHLY and CDR2 FYNNEI. Trimming took off 8 bases at V and 7 bases at J, with 12 bases between the two ends. This CDR3 contains 12 residues. The CDR3 nucleotides are TGTGCCAGCGGCCGCGGTTGGCAGCCCCAGCATTTT. Amino acid sequence: CASGRGWQPQHF.

The chain uses TRBV7-6 and TRBJ2-1; 13 positions match TRBD2. The CDR3 has 15 residues. The ends lost 4 bases at V and 8 bases at J; junction bases unmatched: 5. Germline V gives CDR1 SGHVS, CDR2 FNYEAQ. This CDR3 reads CASSWTSGSVYEQFF. CDR3 nucleotide sequence: TGTGCCAGCAGCTGGACTAGCGGGAGTGTCTATGAGCAGTTCTTC.

The table lists this clonotype with a few counts. The CDR3, as DNA: TGCAGTGCCCCCCCACAGTACTTC. Encoded protein: CSAPPQYF. The V and J genes are TRBV20-1 and TRBJ2-4, with no clear D. Trimming took off 6 bases at V and 13 bases at J, with 7 bases between the two ends. Per germline, CDR1 DFQATT and CDR2 SNEGSKA (reference sequence). The CDR3 is made up of 8 amino acids.

V usage is TRBV29-1 and J usage is TRBJ2-7; 9 bases line up with TRBD1. Germline V CDR1 and CDR2: SQVTM, ANQGSEA. Trimming cost V 6 bases and J 0 bases; bases outside gene matches: 6. This CDR3 is 14 amino acids long. This chain's CDR3 is CSVGQGSISYEQYF. The CDR3 nucleotides are TGCAGCGTAGGACAGGGGTCGATCTCCTACGAGCAGTACTTC.

This clonotype was seen repeatedly, ten times or more. This CDR3 reads CASNVDRPTQPQHF. The CDR3 nucleotides read TGTGCCAGCAATGTTGACAGGCCGACTCAGCCCCAGCATTTT. The chain employs TRBV28 and TRBJ1-5, with D possibly being TRBD1 (6 bases). This CDR3 spans 14 amino acids. From germline, CDR1 is MDHEN and CDR2 SYDVKM. V lost 7 bases and J 6 bases, leaving 16 bases between the germline ends.

This clonotype was counted at least ten times. The CDR3 spells CASSLVKGAGTEAFF. The CDR3 DNA is TGTGCCAGCAGCTTAGTCAAGGGGGCGGGTACTGAAGCTTTCTTT. This chain uses TRBV7-2 with TRBJ1-1, with 7 bases matching TRBD1. V was pared by 1 base and J by 5 bases, with 7 bases of the junction left unmatched. The length of the CDR3 is 15 residues. The V gene's germline CDR1 is SGHTA and CDR2 FQGNSA.

The CDR3 reads CAISERTSQAFF. CDR3 nucleotide sequence: TGTGCCATCAGTGAGAGGACATCACAAGCTTTCTTT. The V gene is TRBV10-3, the J gene TRBJ1-1; D possibly corresponds to TRBD1 (5 bases). Germline V CDR1 and CDR2: ENHRY, SYGVKD. Trimming cost V 2 bases and J 9 bases, with 10 bases left between them. This CDR3 is built from 12 residues.